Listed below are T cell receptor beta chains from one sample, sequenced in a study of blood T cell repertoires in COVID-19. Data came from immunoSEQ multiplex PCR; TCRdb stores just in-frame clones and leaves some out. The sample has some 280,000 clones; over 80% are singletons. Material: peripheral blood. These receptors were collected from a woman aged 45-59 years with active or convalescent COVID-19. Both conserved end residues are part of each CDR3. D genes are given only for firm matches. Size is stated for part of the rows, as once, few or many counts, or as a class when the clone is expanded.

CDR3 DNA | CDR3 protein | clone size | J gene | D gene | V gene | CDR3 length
TGTGCCTGGAGTAAGGGGATCGGGCGTGGCCAGCCCCAGCATTTT | CAWSKGIGRGQPQHF | . | TRBJ1-5 | . | TRBV30 | 15
TGTGCCAGCAGGAAGCGGGCGAGCTCCTACAATGAGCAGTTCTTC | CASRKRASSYNEQFF | . | TRBJ2-1 | . | TRBV7-2 | 15
TGTGCCAGCAGCTGGGGGACTAGCGGAAGTGCCGCGGGTACGCAGTATTTT | CASSWGTSGSAAGTQYF | . | TRBJ2-3 | TRBD2 | TRBV7-2 | 17
TGTGCCAGCAGCTTAGGGCAGGGACTGCCTGGAAACACCATATATTTT | CASSLGQGLPGNTIYF | few | TRBJ1-3 | . | TRBV7-9 | 16
TGTGCCGGCTCTGAAGCTTTCTTT | CAGSEAFF | . | TRBJ1-1 | . | TRBV30 | 8
TGTGCCAGCAGCCAAGCGGGTTTAGACTATGGCTACACCTTC | CASSQAGLDYGYTF | . | TRBJ1-2 | . | TRBV14 | 14
TGCAGCGTCGGATCCGACTGGAGCTCCTACGAGCAGTACTTC | CSVGSDWSSYEQYF | . | TRBJ2-7 | . | TRBV29-1 | 14
TGCGCCAGCAGCTTGGCCGGTGGGGAAGCGGGTGAGCAGTTCTTC | CASSLAGGEAGEQFF | . | TRBJ2-1 | . | TRBV5-1 | 15
TGTGCCAGCAGTGAACTTGGGCGGGAGAAGGGCAATGAGCAGTTCTTC | CASSELGREKGNEQFF | . | TRBJ2-1 | TRBD2 | TRBV6-1 | 16
TGTGCCAGCAGGGGGAGGGGTCAGAATCAGCCCCAGCATTTT | CASRGRGQNQPQHF | many | TRBJ1-5 | . | TRBV25-1 | 14
TGTGCCAGCAGTCAACAGGGGTATGGCTACACCTTC | CASSQQGYGYTF | . | TRBJ1-2 | TRBD1 | TRBV2 | 12
TGTGCCAGCAGCTGGACTAGTGGGGAGCAGTACTTC | CASSWTSGEQYF | . | TRBJ2-7 | TRBD2 | TRBV7-6 | 12
TGTGCCAGCAGTTTGGGTAGGGGCCTCACAGATACGCAGTATTTT | CASSLGRGLTDTQYF | medium-sized | TRBJ2-3 | . | TRBV28 | 15
TGTGCCAGCAGTTTTACCGTCGGTGCGGGAGGGCCAAGGAATGAGCAGTTCTTC | CASSFTVGAGGPRNEQFF | . | TRBJ2-1 | TRBD2 | TRBV28 | 18
TGCAGCGTGGGGACAGGGGGCGGAGAGACCCAGTACTTC | CSVGTGGGETQYF | . | TRBJ2-5 | TRBD1 | TRBV29-1 | 13
TGTGCCAGCGCTAGGGAGTCGGTGAACACTGAAGCTTTCTTT | CASARESVNTEAFF | . | TRBJ1-1 | . | TRBV7-8 | 14
TGTGCCAGCAGCCGGACAGGGGGCGCAGGGAATCAGCCCCAGCATTTT | CASSRTGGAGNQPQHF | . | TRBJ1-5 | TRBD1 | TRBV7-9 | 16